The 29 T cell receptor beta chains presented below share a single source sample, sequenced in a study of human T cells and chemical hapten exposure. TCRdb reprocessed the 5' RACE reads via MiXCR and lists one record per CDR3 protein. The repertoire has roughly 81,000 distinct CDR3 sequences, around a sixth of them found once; the top ten carry almost 7%. Total RNA extraction was carried out from unfractionated whole blood. These receptor sequences come from a female donor in good health.

This clonotype showed up just a few times. The V gene is TRBV9, the J gene TRBJ2-5; tentatively, D is TRBD2 (6 bases). Germline V lookup: CDR1 SGDLS, CDR2 YYNGEE. V shed 4 bases and J shed 4 bases, with 11 bases lying between them. The CDR3 is 13 residues long. CDR3 nucleotide sequence: TGTGCCAGCAGCTCGGGACTCCGAGAGACCCAGTACTTC. It encodes CASSSGLRETQYF.

This clonotype has a handful of counts. The chain employs TRBV12-3 or TRBV12-4 and TRBJ1-5, with D maybe TRBD1 (6 bases). V was trimmed by 1 base and J by 2 bases, leaving 9 bases between them. The CDR3 runs 15 residues. CDR3 residues: CASSLGTDRNQPQHF. Written as DNA, the CDR3 is TGTGCCAGCAGTTTAGGGACAGACCGCAATCAGCCCCAGCATTTT.

The J gene is TRBJ1-3, the V gene TRBV18, with D unclear. The CDR3 spans 17 residues. V was shortened by 6 bases and J by 0 bases, with 18 bases between the two germline ends. Germline loops: CDR1 KGHSH, CDR2 LQKENI. CDR3 nucleotide sequence: TGTGCCAGCTCGCCTCCGGGCCACCAAATCTCTGGAAACACCATATATTTT. Amino acids: CASSPPGHQISGNTIYF.

This clonotype was counted only a few times. In DNA form, the CDR3 reads TGTGCCAGCTCACCACCAAGGGGCATGAACACTGAAGCTTTCTTT. Translated, it gives CASSPPRGMNTEAFF. The genes are TRBV18 and TRBJ1-1; the D gene is possibly TRBD1 (5 bases). The CDR3 extends over 15 amino acids. Germline loops: CDR1 KGHSH, CDR2 LQKENI. V was trimmed by 0 bases and J by 0 bases, leaving 8 bases between them.

A few counts support this clonotype. The V gene is TRBV12-3 or TRBV12-4, the J gene TRBJ2-7; a weak D match, TRBD2 (5 bases). Trimming pared 3 bases from V and 3 bases from J, leaving 12 bases between. This CDR3 is built from 14 residues. The CDR3 bases are TGTGCCAGCAGTTTCACGGGGAACGGCTACGAGCAGTACTTC. This encodes CASSFTGNGYEQYF.

V usage is TRBV18 and J usage is TRBJ1-6; D gene unclear. The CDR3 extends over 14 amino acids. Trimming cost V 4 bases and J 8 bases, with 12 bases left between them. Germline lookup yields CDR1 KGHSH and CDR2 LQKENI. CDR3 nucleotides: TGTGCCAGCTCACGTGGCAGCTGGGATTCACCCCTCCACTTT. It is translated as CASSRGSWDSPLHF.

This rearrangement joins TRBV6-1 to TRBJ2-7; D gene unclear. V was shortened by 3 bases and J by 7 bases, with 7 bases between the two germline ends. Germline CDR1 reads MNHNS; CDR2 reads SASEGT. The CDR3 totals 11 residues. CDR3 sequence: CASSESQEQYF. In DNA, the CDR3 is TGTGCCAGCAGTGAGTCCCAGGAGCAGTACTTC.

The V call is TRBV6-5, the J call TRBJ1-4, with unresolved D. Germline V gene sequence: CDR1 MNHEY, CDR2 SVGAGI. The CDR3 spans 14 residues. Trimming left V 6 bases short and J 5 bases short, with 13 bases between. In DNA form, the CDR3 reads TGTGCCAGCAGACGCGTGGCAGAAAATGAAAAACTGTTTTTT. Its protein product is CASRRVAENEKLFF.

The V gene is TRBV29-1, the J gene TRBJ2-1; a weak D match, TRBD2 (5 bases). The CDR3 totals 15 residues. Germline assignment: CDR1 SQVTM and CDR2 ANQGSEA. The V end was cut by 4 bases, the J end by 2 bases, with 15 bases between. The CDR3 nucleotides read TGCAGCGTTGGTGGTCCGGGGTCCCCCTACAATGAGCAGTTCTTC. Amino acids: CSVGGPGSPYNEQFF.

This clonotype was counted at least ten times. The V gene is TRBV19, the J gene TRBJ2-4, with D hard to call. This CDR3 has 13 amino acids. The germline V gene has CDR1 LNHDA and CDR2 SQIVND (reference sequence). Trimming took 1 base from V and 9 from J, leaving 10 bases between them. The CDR3 protein is CASSIGRMAIQYF. The DNA for the CDR3 is TGTGCCAGTAGTATAGGGCGGATGGCCATTCAGTACTTC.

J is TRBJ2-7 and V is TRBV19; TRBD2 is a possible D gene (7 bases). Germline loops: CDR1 LNHDA, CDR2 SQIVND (reference sequence). Trimming took off 6 bases at V and 0 bases at J, with 18 bases between the two ends. The CDR3 sequence is 16 residues long. This chain's CDR3 is CASRGGSGASSYEQYF. The CDR3 region has the DNA TGTGCCAGTAGAGGGGGGAGCGGGGCCAGCTCCTACGAGCAGTACTTC.

The V gene is TRBV12-3 or TRBV12-4, the J gene TRBJ1-1; D gene ambiguous. V gave up 6 bases and J gave up 0 bases, with 8 bases separating them. This CDR3 has 13 residues. CDR3 amino acids: CASRAPMNTEAFF. CDR3 nucleotides: TGTGCCAGCAGGGCCCCTATGAACACTGAAGCTTTCTTT.

With regard to this clonotype: A read error may produce the germline difference seen at one junction end. The chain combines TRBV6-1 with TRBJ1-1, with no clear D. The CDR3 extends over 14 amino acids. Per the germline V gene, CDR1 is MNHNS and CDR2 is SASEGT. The CDR3 here is CASSLGPGNSEAFF. For the CDR3, the DNA is TGTGCCAGCTCCCTTGGCCCCGGGAACTCTGAAGCTTTCTTT.

The chain links TRBV2 to TRBJ2-5; 10 bases line up with TRBD2. This CDR3 has 14 amino acids. V was pared by 4 bases and J by 7 bases, with 6 bases of the junction left unmatched. Germline lookup yields CDR1 SNHLY and CDR2 FYNNEI. CDR3 in amino acids: CASSASGGAGTQYF. The CDR3 DNA reads as TGTGCCAGCAGTGCGAGCGGGGGGGCCGGGACCCAGTACTTC.

This clonotype was observed a handful of times. The chain carries TRBV5-4 and TRBJ2-1; possibly TRBD2 for D (7 bases). Deletions cut 4 bases from V and 2 bases from J, with 16 bases between. The germline V gene has CDR1 SGHNT and CDR2 YYREEE (reference sequence). The CDR3 is 16 amino acids. Written as DNA, the CDR3 is TGTGCCAGCAGCCCGGAAGGGGGAGGGACCTACAATGAGCAGTTCTTC. Translating it yields CASSPEGGGTYNEQFF.

The chain is built from TRBV7-2 and TRBJ1-4, with unresolved D. CDR3 length: 15 residues. The V gene's germline CDR1 is SGHTA and CDR2 FQGNSA. Trimming shortened V by 5 bases and J by 8 bases, and 18 bases separated the two germline ends. In DNA form, the CDR3 reads TGTGCCAGCAGCGTGCTGACCGGAGGTAGGGAAAAACTGTTTTTT. As protein: CASSVLTGGREKLFF.

The chain links TRBV5-4 to TRBJ1-3; no firm D call. The CDR3 consists of 13 residues. V lost 0 bases to trimming and J lost 4 bases, with 5 bases between them. Germline values: CDR1 SGHNT, CDR2 YYREEE (reference sequence). The DNA for the CDR3 is TGTGCCAGCAGCTTGGCTCCAGGAAACACCATATATTTT. Translating gives CASSLAPGNTIYF.

This chain links TRBV12-3 or TRBV12-4 with TRBJ2-1; D ambiguous. CDR3 size: 13 residues. V lost 3 bases to trimming and J lost 8 bases, with 11 bases between them. In nucleotides, the CDR3 is TGTGCCAGCAGTTTGCCCGGTCGGGATGAGCAGTTCTTC. This encodes CASSLPGRDEQFF.

This clonotype came up a few times. The V and J genes are TRBV20-1 and TRBJ2-3; D remains unclear. Trimming left V 6 bases short and J 2 bases short, with 6 bases between. This CDR3 comprises 11 residues. Germline CDR1 is DFQATT and CDR2 is SNEGSKA (reference sequence). CDR3 in amino acids: CSAYDTDTQYF. CDR3 nucleotide sequence: TGCAGTGCCTATGACACAGATACGCAGTATTTT.

This clonotype was seen more than once but under ten times. This chain links TRBV7-9 with TRBJ2-1; 7 bases map to TRBD2. CDR1 and CDR2 from the germline V gene are SEHNR and FQNEAQ (reference sequence). The CDR3 has 14 residues. The junction had 7 bases not matched to a gene; V was cut back by 5 bases and J by 6 bases. The chain's CDR3 is CASSTPTSSNEQFF. CDR3 DNA sequence: TGTGCCAGCAGCACCCCGACTAGCTCCAATGAGCAGTTCTTC.

The chain uses TRBV4-2 and TRBJ2-1; D is uncertain. CDR1 and CDR2 (germline): LGHNA, YNFKEQ. The ends were cut back, 0 bases at V and 7 bases at J, with 4 bases in the middle. This CDR3 has 12 amino acids. CDR3 nucleotide sequence: TGTGCCAGCAGCCAAGACAGGAATGAGCAGTTCTTC. It codes for CASSQDRNEQFF.

The V gene is TRBV19, the J gene TRBJ2-1; TRBD2 is a possible D gene (6 bases). Germline V gene lookup returns CDR1 LNHDA and CDR2 SQIVND (reference sequence). The ends were cut back, 7 bases at V and 0 bases at J, with 13 bases in the middle. The length of the CDR3 is 15 residues. This CDR3 reads CASTLGRDSYNEQFF. Written as DNA, the CDR3 is TGTGCCAGTACCCTCGGGCGGGACTCCTACAATGAGCAGTTCTTC.

This clonotype came up a few times. The chain is built from TRBV7-2 and TRBJ1-1, with D maybe TRBD1 (5 bases). Germline V gene data show CDR1 as SGHTA and CDR2 as FQGNSA. V was shortened by 0 bases and J by 7 bases, with 9 bases between the two germline ends. The CDR3 runs 13 residues. The CDR3: CASSLAPRGEAFF. The CDR3 DNA is TGTGCCAGCAGCTTAGCGCCAAGGGGTGAAGCTTTCTTT. The whole variable domain, remainder taken from reference TRBV7-2 and TRBJ1-1, is GAGVSQSPSNKVTEKGKDVELRCDPISGHTALYWYRQSLGQGLEFLIYFQGNSAPDKSGLPSDRFSAERTGGSVSTLTIQRTQQEDSAVYLCASSLAPRGEAFFGQGTRLTVV.

In its sample, this clonotype was seen many times. The chain employs TRBV12-3 or TRBV12-4 and TRBJ1-2; 7 bases fit TRBD1. This CDR3 contains 15 residues. V trimming: 1 base; J trimming: 4 bases; junction bases outside the gene matches: 6. The CDR3 loop reads CASSLGAGGVYGYTF. The CDR3 coding sequence is TGTGCCAGCAGTTTAGGAGCAGGGGGAGTCTATGGCTACACCTTC.

The sample holds a few counts of this clonotype. CDR3 region: CASLTSGRSYNEQFF. The CDR3 region has the DNA TGTGCCAGCCTGACTAGCGGGAGATCCTACAATGAGCAGTTCTTC. The gene calls are TRBV28 and TRBJ2-1; 12 bases align to TRBD2. Trimming cost V 8 bases and J 1 base; bases outside gene matches: 3. The CDR3 contains 15 residues. CDR1 and CDR2 (germline): MDHEN, SYDVKM.

In this sample, this clonotype turned up a few times. The chain carries TRBV29-1 and TRBJ2-6; D ambiguous. The V gene lost 7 bases and the J gene lost 4 bases, with 8 bases spanning the gap. The CDR3 has 12 amino acids. Looked up from germline, CDR1 is SQVTM and CDR2 is ANQGSEA. CDR3 sequence: CSAGIGANVLTF. The CDR3 DNA is TGCAGCGCAGGTATCGGGGCCAACGTCCTGACTTTC.

This clonotype was picked up a small number of times. The CDR3 here is CASSPTGGNTEAFF. The CDR3 DNA reads TGTGCCAGCTCACCAACAGGGGGAAACACTGAAGCTTTCTTT. The chain combines TRBV18 with TRBJ1-1; 8 nucleotides line up with TRBD1. The CDR3 runs 14 residues. Germline trimming cut 2 bases from V and 2 bases from J; bases unmatched to any gene: 1. CDR1 is KGHSH, CDR2 LQKENI, per germline.

The V gene is TRBV11-3, the J gene TRBJ2-7; D unresolved. This CDR3 region has 11 residues. Germline V CDR1 and CDR2: SGHNT, YENEEA. V lost 5 bases and J lost 3, with 5 bases in between. The CDR3 spells CASSEDYEQYF. CDR3 nucleotide sequence: TGTGCCAGCAGCGAGGACTACGAGCAGTACTTC.

The V gene is TRBV6-1, the J gene TRBJ1-6; TRBD1 might be the D (6 bases). Germline CDR1 reads MNHNS; CDR2 reads SASEGT. V lost 8 bases, J lost 6 bases, and 14 bases lay in between. CDR3 size: 14 residues. Here the CDR3 DNA reads TGTGCCAGCGGGGTGGACAGAGTTAATTCACCCCTCCACTTT. It encodes CASGVDRVNSPLHF.